One and the same sample provided the 30 T cell receptor beta chains below, sequenced in a study of cytomegalovirus exposure and HLA in healthy donors. The PCR used 60 Vbeta and 13 Jbeta primers. Some clones are missing from TCRdb's copy, which holds only in-frame ones; the method was immunoSEQ multiplex PCR. The table includes some 100,000 clones, 78% detected once. The sequenced material came from PBMCs. The receptors originated from a woman in her 40s in good health and CMV-seropositive.

This chain connects TRBV28 to TRBJ2-7; possible D gene TRBD1, 5 bases. The CDR3 has 13 amino acids. Germline V gives CDR1 MDHEN, CDR2 SYDVKM. V dropped 3 bases and J dropped 3 bases, with 9 bases sitting between them. CDR3 in DNA: TGTGCCAGCAGTTTGGGGCCGGACTACGAGCAGTACTTC. This encodes CASSLGPDYEQYF.

The V gene is TRBV4-3, the J gene TRBJ2-7; TRBD1 matches 8 bases. Germline loops: CDR1 LGHNA, CDR2 YSLEER. V lost 4 bases and J lost 1; bases outside the gene matches: 0. This CDR3 contains 13 residues. DNA for the CDR3: TGCGCCAGCAGCCGGGACAGGTCCTACGAGCAGTACTTC. Encoded protein: CASSRDRSYEQYF.

The rearrangement uses TRBV4-1 and TRBJ2-5; D gene ambiguous. V lost 7 bases, J lost 3 bases, and 9 bases lay in between. From germline, CDR1 is MGHRA and CDR2 YSYEKL. This CDR3 is built from 12 residues. In nucleotides, the CDR3 is TGCGCCAGCATGGGCGCTGAAGAGACCCAGTACTTC. Translated: CASMGAEETQYF.

This chain uses TRBV27 with TRBJ2-2; possibly TRBD2 for D (5 bases). V was trimmed by 1 base and J by 7 bases, leaving 7 bases between them. The CDR3 consists of 13 residues. Germline loops: CDR1 MNHEY, CDR2 SMNVEV (reference sequence). Here the CDR3 DNA reads TGTGCCAGCAGTTTATACGGAGGCGGGGAGCTGTTTTTT. Its translation: CASSLYGGGELFF.

This rearrangement joins TRBV19 to TRBJ1-1, with a weak D call TRBD1 (5 bases). V lost 1 base and J 2 bases, leaving 14 bases between the germline ends. The CDR3 has 16 amino acids. Germline loops: CDR1 LNHDA, CDR2 SQIVND (reference sequence). Here the CDR3 DNA reads TGTGCCAGTAGTATAGGGCCGGGCAGGGTAAACACTGAAGCTTTCTTT. Its protein is CASSIGPGRVNTEAFF.

V is TRBV5-1 and J is TRBJ2-2, with D possibly being TRBD1 (5 bases). This CDR3 is 14 amino acids long. Trimming took off 3 bases at V and 7 bases at J, with 13 bases between the two ends. Germline values: CDR1 SGHRS, CDR2 YFSETQ. The CDR3 reads CASSSRVAGGELFF. CDR3 in DNA: TGCGCCAGCAGCTCCAGGGTGGCAGGCGGGGAGCTGTTTTTT.

The chain carries TRBV15 and TRBJ2-7; D uncertain. This CDR3 has 14 residues. V gave up 2 bases and J gave up 4 bases, with 12 bases separating them. The germline gives CDR1 LNHNV, CDR2 YYDKDF (reference sequence). The CDR3: CATSRQWSDYEQYF. CDR3 sequence (DNA): TGTGCCACCAGCAGACAGTGGAGCGATTACGAGCAGTACTTC. The full variable domain, completed using reference TRBV15 and TRBJ2-7, is DAMVIQNPRYQVTQFGKPVTLSCSQTLNHNVMYWYQQKSSQAPKLLFHYYDKDFNNEADTPDNFQSRRPNTSFCFLDIRSPGLGDTAMYLCATSRQWSDYEQYFGPGTRLTVT.

This clone was detected a few times. The rearrangement joins TRBV4-1 to TRBJ2-3; D might be TRBD2 (5 bases). Trimming took off 4 bases at V and 6 bases at J, with 14 bases between the two ends. CDR3 length: 14 amino acids. The germline gives CDR1 MGHRA, CDR2 YSYEKL. The CDR3 DNA is TGCGCCAGCAGCCTAAACGGCCTAGCCGATACGCAGTATTTT. This translates into CASSLNGLADTQYF.

This clone was seen a handful of times. For the CDR3, the DNA is TGTGCCAGCAGCGGCGACCGGGGAGCGTCGGGGGGCAATGAGCAGTTCTTC. Translation: CASSGDRGASGGNEQFF. V is TRBV11-2 and J is TRBJ2-1; TRBD2 agrees at 7 bases. The CDR3 runs 17 residues. CDR1 and CDR2 (germline): SGHAT, FQNNGV. V shed 5 bases, J shed 6 bases, and the junction held 16 bases outside the gene matches.

This clone was seen a handful of times. This CDR3 is CASVSLSGKPNEQFF. The DNA for the CDR3 is TGTGCCAGCGTTAGCCTTAGCGGGAAACCCAATGAGCAGTTCTTC. This chain uses TRBV28 with TRBJ2-1; 8 positions match TRBD2. The length of the CDR3 is 15 residues. Trimming removed 8 bases from V and 6 bases from J; junction bases left unmatched: 12. The germline gives CDR1 MDHEN, CDR2 SYDVKM. Full variable domain (missing parts from reference TRBV28 and TRBJ2-1): DVKVTQSSRYLVKRTGEKVFLECVQDMDHENMFWYRQDPGLGLRLIYFSYDVKMKEKGDIPEGYSVSREKKERFSLILESASTNQTSMYLCASVSLSGKPNEQFFGPGTRLTVL.

The rearrangement uses TRBV7-2 and TRBJ1-5; tentatively, D is TRBD1 (5 bases). CDR3 length: 15 residues. Germline V gene data show CDR1 as SGHTA and CDR2 as FQGNSA. The ends were cut back, 5 bases at V and 1 base at J, with 12 bases in the middle. CDR3 loop: CASSLTRGSNQPQHF. Written as DNA, the CDR3 is TGTGCCAGCAGCCTTACAAGGGGAAGCAATCAGCCCCAGCATTTT.

V usage is TRBV5-1 and J usage is TRBJ1-1; D is uncertain. This CDR3 region has 14 residues. The V gene's germline CDR1 is SGHRS and CDR2 YFSETQ. The V gene lost 5 bases and the J gene lost 1 base, with 12 bases spanning the gap. CDR3 coding DNA: TGCGCCAGCAGTTTCCTTGACAAGAACACTGAAGCTTTCTTT. The encoded protein is CASSFLDKNTEAFF. Full variable domain (outside the CDR3, taken from reference TRBV5-1 and TRBJ1-1): KAGVTQTPRYLIKTRGQQVTLSCSPISGHRSVSWYQQTPGQGLQFLFEYFSETQRNKGNFPGRFSGRQFSNSRSEMNVSTLELGDSALYLCASSFLDKNTEAFFGQGTRLTVV.

V is TRBV7-2 and J is TRBJ1-5, with TRBD1 matching over 8 bases. The length of the CDR3 is 15 residues. CDR1 and CDR2 from the germline V gene are SGHTA and FQGNSA. J was trimmed by 2 bases and V by 4 bases; bases with no gene match: 4. CDR3 sequence reads: CASSSDRVGNQPQHF. In nucleotides, the CDR3 is TGTGCCAGCAGCTCGGACAGGGTCGGCAATCAGCCCCAGCATTTT.

This sequence joins TRBV10-3 and TRBJ2-1; 10 bases line up with TRBD2. J was trimmed by 5 bases and V by 4 bases; bases with no gene match: 2. The CDR3 has 14 residues. Germline-derived CDR1 and CDR2 are ENHRY and SYGVKD. CDR3 loop: CAISGTSGNNEQFF. The DNA for the CDR3 is TGTGCCATCAGTGGGACTAGCGGAAACAATGAGCAGTTCTTC.

This clone has just one count. The chain combines TRBV21-1 with TRBJ2-7; no check of the table's D call, TRBD2, against the DNA was made. TRBV21-1 is designated a pseudogene. CDR3 size: 21 residues. The CDR3 DNA is TGTGCCAGCAGCAAAGCCCGGGACGGCAAAAGACCGGGACTCCTTTGCCACGAGCAGTACTTC. Translating gives CASSKARDGKRPGLLCHEQYF.

The CDR3: CASSLAKTSGLSYEQYF. The CDR3 coding sequence is TGTGCCAGCAGCTTAGCGAAGACTAGCGGGTTGTCCTACGAGCAGTACTTC. The V call is TRBV7-8, the J call TRBJ2-5; 10 bases line up with TRBD2. The J call may not be correct, given that the DNA end is closer to TRBJ2-7. This CDR3 spans 17 amino acids. Germline loops: CDR1 SGHVS, CDR2 FQNEAQ.

The gene calls are TRBV28 and TRBJ1-1; D possibly corresponds to TRBD1 (5 bases). Trimming shortened V by 2 bases and J by 0 bases, and 13 bases separated the two germline ends. This CDR3 contains 16 residues. Germline CDR1 is MDHEN and CDR2 is SYDVKM. This chain's CDR3 is CASSLPMDTLNTEAFF. Here the CDR3 DNA reads TGTGCCAGCAGTTTACCCATGGACACCCTGAACACTGAAGCTTTCTTT.

V is TRBV6-1 and J is TRBJ1-2; 7 bases are shared with TRBD1. V lost 3 bases to trimming and J lost 5 bases; unmatched junction nucleotides: 12. The CDR3 has 16 residues. Germline lookup yields CDR1 MNHNS and CDR2 SASEGT. In DNA form, the CDR3 reads TGTGCCAGCAGTGATAACCGACAGGGAGATGGGTATGGCTACACCTTC. This gives the protein CASSDNRQGDGYGYTF.

This sequence joins TRBV6-1 and TRBJ1-5; TRBD1 might be the D (5 bases). The CDR3 is 15 amino acids. The germline V gene encodes CDR1 MNHNS and CDR2 SASEGT. V was pared by 6 bases and J by 0 bases, with 12 bases between. The DNA for the CDR3 is TGTGCCAGCAGCCTACAGGATAATAGCAATCAGCCCCAGCATTTT. Amino acids: CASSLQDNSNQPQHF.

This chain connects TRBV19 to TRBJ1-1; 7 bases fit TRBD1. This CDR3 region has 15 residues. The ends lost 1 base at V and 4 bases at J; junction bases unmatched: 6. Germline CDR1 is LNHDA and CDR2 is SQIVND (reference sequence). Here the CDR3 DNA reads TGTGCCAGTAGTATAGGGGTCAGGGGGTTCACTGAAGCTTTCTTT. Residues: CASSIGVRGFTEAFF.

This clone was seen only a few times. The V gene is TRBV29-1, the J gene TRBJ2-3; D remains ambiguous. V was cut by 0 bases and J by 1 base, with 8 bases left in between. Germline V CDR1 and CDR2: SQVTM, ANQGSEA. The CDR3 extends over 14 amino acids. CDR3 in amino acids: CSVEDSSGTDTQYF. The CDR3 DNA is TGCAGCGTTGAAGATTCTAGTGGCACAGATACGCAGTATTTT.

V usage is TRBV7-9 and J usage is TRBJ2-5; 13 positions match TRBD2. V trimming: 4 bases; J trimming: 5 bases; junction bases outside the gene matches: 4. The V gene's germline CDR1 is SEHNR and CDR2 FQNEAQ (reference sequence). This CDR3 spans 15 amino acids. The CDR3 nucleotides are TGTGCCAGCAGCTCGGGGACTAGCGGGACGGAGACCCAGTACTTC. Residues: CASSSGTSGTETQYF.

The chain is built from TRBV6-5 and TRBJ2-5; possibly TRBD2 for D (5 bases). Germline-derived CDR1 and CDR2 are MNHEY and SVGAGI. The CDR3 loop spans 15 amino acids. The V end lost 2 bases, the J end lost 11 bases, and 21 bases lay between the germline ends. In DNA form, the CDR3 reads TGTGCCAGCAGTTACGGCGGGCAGATCCCTGGGGTGCAGTACTTC. Encoded protein: CASSYGGQIPGVQYF.

The rearrangement joins TRBV5-5 to TRBJ2-5; 7 bases are a match to TRBD2. Looked up from germline, CDR1 is SGHKS and CDR2 is YYEKEE (reference sequence). This CDR3 has 15 residues. The trim removed 1 base at V and 1 base at J, leaving 4 bases unmatched. The CDR3 spells CASSLTSDRQETQYF. CDR3 bases: TGTGCCAGCAGCTTGACTAGCGACCGCCAAGAGACCCAGTACTTC.

This clone was seen a single time. This chain links TRBV28 with TRBJ2-3; D perhaps matches TRBD2 (5 bases). The V gene's germline CDR1 is MDHEN and CDR2 SYDVKM. The V and J ends lost 6 bases and 3 bases respectively, with 19 bases between them. This CDR3 region has 16 residues. The CDR3 region is CASSSRRGMSTDTQYF. CDR3 bases: TGTGCCAGCAGCTCCCGGCGAGGGATGTCGACAGATACGCAGTATTTT.

The chain uses TRBV27 and TRBJ2-7; unclear D gene. The V gene lost 3 bases and the J gene lost 1 base, with 7 bases spanning the gap. The CDR3 sequence is 13 residues long. CDR1 and CDR2 from the germline V gene are MNHEY and SMNVEV (reference sequence). DNA of the CDR3: TGTGCCAGCAGTTTCGCACAGTCCTACGAGCAGTACTTC. Translating gives CASSFAQSYEQYF.

This clone came up a few times. The gene calls are TRBV4-1 and TRBJ1-2; no clear D gene. From germline, CDR1 is MGHRA and CDR2 YSYEKL. The CDR3 consists of 13 residues. The V and J ends lost 3 bases and 3 bases respectively, with 8 bases between them. The CDR3 bases are TGCGCCAGCAGCCACATCCGGGACTATGGCTACACCTTC. Protein sequence: CASSHIRDYGYTF.

The CDR3 is CASSSAQPGTGGVGGYTF. Here the CDR3 DNA reads TGTGCCAGTAGTTCCGCCCAGCCCGGGACAGGGGGCGTGGGTGGCTACACCTTC. The chain is built from TRBV19 and TRBJ1-2, with TRBD1 identical over 12 bases. The V segment lost 5 bases and the J segment 7 bases; nucleotides outside the gene matches: 17. The CDR3 loop spans 18 amino acids. Germline CDR1 reads LNHDA; CDR2 reads SQIVND (reference sequence).

This sequence joins TRBV19 and TRBJ1-1; D is perhaps TRBD1 (5 bases). Germline lookup yields CDR1 LNHDA and CDR2 SQIVND (reference sequence). This CDR3 contains 15 residues. Trimming took off 4 bases at V and 2 bases at J, with 14 bases between the two ends. The CDR3 loop is CASSNTGALNTEAFF. CDR3 bases: TGTGCCAGTAGTAATACAGGCGCGCTAAACACTGAAGCTTTCTTT.

J is TRBJ2-7 and V is TRBV11-2, with 8 positions matching TRBD1. V lost 2 bases and J lost 2; bases outside the gene matches: 11. The CDR3 runs 17 residues. Germline values: CDR1 SGHAT, CDR2 FQNNGV. CDR3 DNA sequence: TGTGCCAGCAGCTTATTACCCCCGGGACAGGTCGCCTACGAGCAGTACTTC. Protein: CASSLLPPGQVAYEQYF.